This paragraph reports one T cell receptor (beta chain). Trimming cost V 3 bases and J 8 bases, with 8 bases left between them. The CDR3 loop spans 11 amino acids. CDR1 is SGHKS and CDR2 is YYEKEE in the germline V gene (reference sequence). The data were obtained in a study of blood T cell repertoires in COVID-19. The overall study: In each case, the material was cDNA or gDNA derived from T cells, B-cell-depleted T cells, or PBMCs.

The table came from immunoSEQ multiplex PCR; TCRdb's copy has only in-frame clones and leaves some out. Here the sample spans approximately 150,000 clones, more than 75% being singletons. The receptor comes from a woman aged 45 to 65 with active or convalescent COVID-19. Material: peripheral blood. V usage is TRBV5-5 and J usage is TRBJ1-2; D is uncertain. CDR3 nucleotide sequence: TGTGCCAGCAGCTCCCTCCGGGGCTACACCTTC. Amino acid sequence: CASSSLRGYTF.